The rows below give T cell receptor beta chains drawn from one sample of a study of shared clonotypes between healthy human individuals. The method was immunoSEQ multiplex PCR; TCRdb's version includes in-frame clones alone and lacks a portion of them. The table includes millions of clones, roughly 96% detected once. What was sequenced was naive CD4+ T cells sorted from blood. These TCRs come from a man aged 18 to 29 in good health. CDR3s include the opening cysteine and the closing phenylalanine or tryptophan. The D gene is left open where the match is weak. Only part of the rows carry a size: once, few, many, or a class if the clone is expanded.

D: NA
size: NA
V: TRBV10-1
J: TRBJ2-5
DNA: TGCGCCAGCAGTGTGGACAGGAGGGGAGAGACCCAGTACTTC
CDR3: CASSVDRRGETQYF

D: TRBD1
size: NA
V: TRBV6-8
J: TRBJ1-2
DNA: TGTGCCAGCAGGTCGGGACAGGGGGTAGGTGGCTACACCTTC
CDR3: CASRSGQGVGGYTF

D: TRBD2
size: NA
V: TRBV5-1
J: TRBJ2-3
DNA: TGCGCCAGCAGCTTTGAGCGGGGGGACACAGATACGCAGTATTTT
CDR3: CASSFERGDTDTQYF

D: TRBD1
size: NA
V: TRBV5-1
J: TRBJ1-2
DNA: TGCGCCAGCAGCTCAATTACAGGGGATGGGGCCTATGGCTACACCTTC
CDR3: CASSSITGDGAYGYTF

D: NA
size: NA
V: TRBV9
J: TRBJ1-1
DNA: TGTGCCAGCAGCGTACCCGGTTCAACGAACACTGAAGCTTTCTTT
CDR3: CASSVPGSTNTEAFF

D: TRBD1
size: NA
V: TRBV5-1
J: TRBJ2-7
DNA: TGCGCCAGCAGCAGGGACAGGGGCGAGCAGTACTTC
CDR3: CASSRDRGEQYF

D: NA
size: NA
V: TRBV30
J: TRBJ1-5
DNA: TGTGCCTGGAGTGTAGGGCCGATCAATCAGCCCCAGCATTTT
CDR3: CAWSVGPINQPQHF

D: NA
size: NA
V: TRBV4-1
J: TRBJ1-3
DNA: TGCGCCAGCAGCCAAGACGGGTTTCGAGACAGGCCGAGCTCTGGAAACACCATATATTTT
CDR3: CASSQDGFRDRPSSGNTIYF

D: TRBD1
size: NA
V: TRBV10-1
J: TRBJ1-1
DNA: TGCGCCAGCAGTGAAGAGACAGGGGGGAACACTGAAGCTTTCTTT
CDR3: CASSEETGGNTEAFF

D: NA
size: NA
V: TRBV11-2
J: TRBJ2-2
DNA: TGTGCCAGCAGGTCGGTGGAGGCCCCCTTTGCCGGGGAGCTGTTTTTT
CDR3: CASRSVEAPFAGELFF

D: TRBD1
size: NA
V: TRBV19
J: TRBJ1-2
DNA: TGTGCCAGTAGTATGGACAGGGACTATGGCTACACCTTC
CDR3: CASSMDRDYGYTF

D: TRBD1
size: NA
V: TRBV6-6
J: TRBJ1-4
DNA: TGTGCCAGCAGGCAGGGGGGCGAGGGGCCTAAACTGTTTTTT
CDR3: CASRQGGEGPKLFF

D: NA
size: many
V: TRBV11-2
J: TRBJ1-6
DNA: TGTGCCAGCAGCCTAGAGGATTTGTCCCTCCACTTT
CDR3: CASSLEDLSLHF

D: TRBD1
size: NA
V: TRBV18
J: TRBJ2-7
DNA: TGTGCCAGCTCTCGGGACAGGCTTTCCTACGAGCAGTACTTC
CDR3: CASSRDRLSYEQYF

D: TRBD2
size: NA
V: TRBV5-1
J: TRBJ2-5
DNA: TGCGCCAGCAGCTTCGGACTAGCCCAAGAGACCCAGTACTTC
CDR3: CASSFGLAQETQYF

D: TRBD2
size: NA
V: TRBV11-2
J: TRBJ2-1
DNA: TGTGCCAGCAGCCCCCCCCTGGCTAGCGGGAGACGGATGTTCTTC
CDR3: CASSPPLASGRRMFF

D: TRBD1
size: NA
V: TRBV6-5
J: TRBJ2-1
DNA: TGTGCCACCCGTGCGGTACAGGGGGCCTTCGCTGAGCAGTTCTTC
CDR3: CATRAVQGAFAEQFF

D: NA
size: NA
V: TRBV18
J: TRBJ2-1
DNA: TGTGCCAGCTCACCACCCGACAATGAGCAGTTCTTC
CDR3: CASSPPDNEQFF

D: NA
size: once
V: TRBV18
J: TRBJ1-1
DNA: TGTGCCAGCTCACCCCAGGCCTGGGGGAACACTGAAGCTTTCTTT
CDR3: CASSPQAWGNTEAFF

D: NA
size: once
V: TRBV2
J: TRBJ2-3
DNA: TGTGCCAGCAGTGCCCAGGGGAACACAGATACGCAGTATTTT
CDR3: CASSAQGNTDTQYF

D: NA
size: NA
V: TRBV4-3
J: TRBJ1-1
DNA: TGCGCCAGCAGCCAGACTTTGGTCACTGAAGCTTTCTTT
CDR3: CASSQTLVTEAFF

D: NA
size: NA
V: TRBV6-5
J: TRBJ2-7
DNA: TGTGCCAGCAGTTTAGGTGGCGAGCAGTACTTC
CDR3: CASSLGGEQYF

D: NA
size: NA
V: TRBV5-1
J: TRBJ2-3
DNA: TGCGCCAGCAGCTTGGGTGGGGGGAACACAGATACGCAGTATTTT
CDR3: CASSLGGGNTDTQYF

D: NA
size: NA
V: TRBV27
J: TRBJ1-6
DNA: TGTGCCAGCAGTTACGGTGGGGGATCAGTGTCCCTCCACTTT
CDR3: CASSYGGGSVSLHF

D: NA
size: NA
V: TRBV12-5
J: TRBJ2-7
DNA: TGTGCTAGTGCCCCAGGGTTAGGCGAGCAGTACTTC
CDR3: CASAPGLGEQYF

D: NA
size: once
V: TRBV19
J: TRBJ2-1
DNA: TGTGCCAGTAAGGGCGGGGGCCTGGGCAATGAGCAGTTCTTC
CDR3: CASKGGGLGNEQFF

D: NA
size: NA
V: TRBV4-3
J: TRBJ1-4
DNA: TGCGCCAGCAGCCAAGATCTAGTGTACGGGAATAATGAAAAACTGTTTTTT
CDR3: CASSQDLVYGNNEKLFF

D: NA
size: NA
V: TRBV6-9
J: TRBJ1-5
DNA: TGTGCCAGCAGTTATTCTTCCAGGAGCAATCAGCCCCAGCATTTT
CDR3: CASSYSSRSNQPQHF

D: NA
size: NA
V: TRBV5-1
J: TRBJ1-3
DNA: TGCGCCAGCAGCTTGGTGCCCGGCTCTGGAAACACCATATATTTT
CDR3: CASSLVPGSGNTIYF

D: NA
size: NA
V: TRBV18
J: TRBJ2-3
DNA: TGTGCCAGCTCACCCCACCCCTTTTATACGCAGTATTTT
CDR3: CASSPHPFYTQYF

D: NA
size: NA
V: TRBV10-3
J: TRBJ2-6
DNA: TGTGCCATCATGGCCGAAAGCTCTGGGGCCAACGTCCTGACTTTC
CDR3: CAIMAESSGANVLTF

D: NA
size: NA
V: TRBV29-1
J: TRBJ2-5
DNA: TGCAGCGTCGCCGGACGGATCCAAGAGACCCAGTACTTC
CDR3: CSVAGRIQETQYF

D: TRBD2
size: NA
V: TRBV6-1
J: TRBJ2-7
DNA: TGTGCCAGCAGTGAATCGGGCGGGGGACCCTACGAGCAGTACTTC
CDR3: CASSESGGGPYEQYF

D: TRBD1
size: NA
V: TRBV7-6
J: TRBJ1-5
DNA: TGTGCCAGCAGCCCGGGACAGGGGGGAACCCAGCATTTT
CDR3: CASSPGQGGTQHF

D: NA
size: NA
V: TRBV2
J: TRBJ1-4
DNA: TGTGCCAGCAGGGAGGACGGGACATGGGATAATGAAAAACTGTTTTTT
CDR3: CASREDGTWDNEKLFF

D: NA
size: NA
V: TRBV7-9
J: TRBJ1-6
DNA: TGTGCCAGCAGCCTAAGGGGGAGCTCCTATAATTCACCCCTCCACTTT
CDR3: CASSLRGSSYNSPLHF

D: NA
size: NA
V: TRBV7-8
J: TRBJ1-4
DNA: TGTGCCAGCAGCTTAGCGAGGGGAGGGATGGGAGAAAAACTGTTTTTT
CDR3: CASSLARGGMGEKLFF

D: TRBD2
size: NA
V: TRBV5-4
J: TRBJ2-7
DNA: TGTGCCAGCAGCGTGCTAGCGGAATACGAGCAGTACTTC
CDR3: CASSVLAEYEQYF

D: TRBD2
size: NA
V: TRBV29-1
J: TRBJ2-5
DNA: TGCAGCGTGTGGAGGCTCGGGAGGGCCTGGGAAGAGACCCAGTACTTC
CDR3: CSVWRLGRAWEETQYF

D: NA
size: NA
V: TRBV7-8
J: TRBJ2-5
DNA: TGTGCCAGCAGCTCCCGGGGCCAGGCCCAAGAGACCCAGTACTTC
CDR3: CASSSRGQAQETQYF

D: NA
size: NA
V: TRBV29-1
J: TRBJ2-5
DNA: TGCAGCGTTGGTCCTGGAGAGACCCAGTACTTC
CDR3: CSVGPGETQYF

D: NA
size: NA
V: TRBV11-2
J: TRBJ2-7
DNA: TGTGCCAGCAGCGTAACCAGGATGTACGAGCAGTACTTC
CDR3: CASSVTRMYEQYF

D: NA
size: NA
V: TRBV30
J: TRBJ1-1
DNA: TGTGCCTGGAGTGGAGATTGGCCTGAAGCTTTCTTT
CDR3: CAWSGDWPEAFF

D: TRBD2
size: NA
V: TRBV6-1
J: TRBJ2-2
DNA: TGTGCCAGCAGTGAAGCGGGACTATCCTACACCGGGGAGCTGTTTTTT
CDR3: CASSEAGLSYTGELFF

D: NA
size: NA
V: TRBV6-6
J: TRBJ1-4
DNA: TGTGCCAGCAGCCTAGGCCGTTATGAAAAACTGTTTTTT
CDR3: CASSLGRYEKLFF

D: NA
size: NA
V: TRBV28
J: TRBJ1-5
DNA: TGTGCCAGCAGCCAGTCTGGTCAGCCCCAGCATTTT
CDR3: CASSQSGQPQHF

D: NA
size: NA
V: TRBV2
J: TRBJ1-2
DNA: TGTGCCAGCAGGGAGACACCTTTAACGGGCGGCTACACCTTC
CDR3: CASRETPLTGGYTF

D: TRBD1
size: NA
V: TRBV7-2
J: TRBJ2-4
DNA: TGTGCCAGCAGCCCAGAGGACAGGGGGGCCTTAGCCAAAAACATTCAGTACTTC
CDR3: CASSPEDRGALAKNIQYF

D: TRBD1
size: NA
V: TRBV5-1
J: TRBJ2-7
DNA: TGCGCCAGCAGCCCCACTCCGATGCGACAGGGCCCTATTTCCTACGAGCAGTACTTC
CDR3: CASSPTPMRQGPISYEQYF

D: NA
size: NA
V: TRBV10-3
J: TRBJ1-2
DNA: TGTGCCATCAGTAACGGGGCTAACTATGGCTACACCTTC
CDR3: CAISNGANYGYTF

D: TRBD2
size: NA
V: TRBV9
J: TRBJ2-1
DNA: TGTGCCAGCAGCGTAGGTCCGGGACTAGCGGGAGGAGGGTACAATGAGCAGTTCTTC
CDR3: CASSVGPGLAGGGYNEQFF

D: NA
size: NA
V: TRBV7-6
J: TRBJ2-7
DNA: TGTGCCAGCAGCTTGTCAGCCTACGAGCAGTACTTC
CDR3: CASSLSAYEQYF

D: NA
size: NA
V: TRBV5-8
J: TRBJ2-7
DNA: TGTGCCAGCAGCTTGCGGCCGGGATATGAGCAGTACTTC
CDR3: CASSLRPGYEQYF

D: NA
size: NA
V: TRBV6-5
J: TRBJ1-1
DNA: TGTGCCAGCAGTTACAGGGGCGCGAACACTGAAGCTTTCTTT
CDR3: CASSYRGANTEAFF

D: NA
size: NA
V: TRBV30
J: TRBJ2-1
DNA: TGTGCCTGGGCCGCCTCCTACAATGAGCAGTTCTTC
CDR3: CAWAASYNEQFF

D: NA
size: NA
V: TRBV19
J: TRBJ1-3
DNA: TGTGCCAGTAGTATCAAGGTCAGGACCTCTGGAAACACCATATATTTT
CDR3: CASSIKVRTSGNTIYF

D: TRBD1
size: NA
V: TRBV18
J: TRBJ2-2
DNA: TGTGCCAGCTCACCCTTGGACAGGAGCCTCACCGGGGAGCTGTTTTTT
CDR3: CASSPLDRSLTGELFF

D: TRBD1
size: NA
V: TRBV4-1
J: TRBJ1-5
DNA: TGCGCCAGCAGCCAACTCACAGGGGGCAGAAATCAGCCCCAGCATTTT
CDR3: CASSQLTGGRNQPQHF

D: NA
size: NA
V: TRBV15
J: TRBJ1-4
DNA: TGTGCCACCAGCAGAGATCATGGCGAAAAACTGTTTTTT
CDR3: CATSRDHGEKLFF